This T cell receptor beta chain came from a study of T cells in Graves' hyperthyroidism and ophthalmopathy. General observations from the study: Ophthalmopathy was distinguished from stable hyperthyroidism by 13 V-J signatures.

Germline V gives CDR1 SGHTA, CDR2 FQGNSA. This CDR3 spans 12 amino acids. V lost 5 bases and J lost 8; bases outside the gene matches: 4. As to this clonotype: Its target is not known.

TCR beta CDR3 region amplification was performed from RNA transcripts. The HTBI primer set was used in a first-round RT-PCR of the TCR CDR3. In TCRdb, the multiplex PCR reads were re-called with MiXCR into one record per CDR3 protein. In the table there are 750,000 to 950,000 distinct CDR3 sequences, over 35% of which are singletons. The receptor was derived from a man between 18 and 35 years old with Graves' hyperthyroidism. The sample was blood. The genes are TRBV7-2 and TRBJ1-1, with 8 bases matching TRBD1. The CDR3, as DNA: TGTGCCAGCAGCAGACGGACAGGGGAAGCTTTCTTT. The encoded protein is CASSRRTGEAFF.